This T cell receptor (beta chain) was sequenced in a study of molecular identifiers for immune sequencing clone quantification. This clonotype was picked up a small number of times. In germline, CDR1 is MDHEN, CDR2 SYDVKM. The CDR3 has 15 residues. The ends lost 5 bases at V and 3 bases at J; junction bases unmatched: 5. TCRdb reanalysed the PCR reads using MiXCR and keeps one entry per CDR3 protein. The table has about half a million distinct CDR3 sequences, around 23% seen once. Sample: naive CD8+ T cells from blood, with Jurkat cell RNA spiked in. Subset: FACS-sorted CD8+CD4-CCR7+CD45RA+ naive T cells. This sequence joins TRBV28 and TRBJ1-4; 8 bases agree with TRBD1. The receptor's source is a human donor in good health. Some libraries in this study had Jurkat cell RNA spiked in. In DNA form, the CDR3 reads TGTGCCAGCAGTCCATCGACAGGGGCTAATGAAAAACTGTTTTTT. Translation: CASSPSTGANEKLFF.